The entry below describes one T cell receptor (beta chain). The CDR3 is made up of 15 amino acids. Looked up from germline, CDR1 is LNHDA and CDR2 is SQIVND (reference sequence). Unmatched junction bases numbered 5, after V lost 4 bases and J lost 0 bases. This sample is part of a study of Graves' ophthalmopathy and Graves' hyperthyroidism. Excluded were patients with other autoimmune diseases, uncontrolled infections, pregnancy or lactation. The starting material, over 8.5 ml of fresh peripheral blood, provided the PBMCs. Amplification targeted the TCR beta CDR3 regions, with RNA transcripts as the source material. Following a first-round RT-PCR that used HTBI primers, a second-round multiplex PCR was carried out. TCRdb called the multiplex PCR reads again in MiXCR, with one record for every CDR3 protein. Of over 650,000 distinct CDR3 sequences listed, about 38% are singletons.

J is TRBJ2-7 and V is TRBV19; the match to TRBD2 covers 8 bases. The sequencing input was peripheral blood. This TCR was recovered from an adult man with Graves' ophthalmopathy. Written as DNA, the CDR3 is TGTGCCAGTAGTAAAGCGGGAGACCTCTCCTACGAGCAGTACTTC. It encodes CASSKAGDLSYEQYF.